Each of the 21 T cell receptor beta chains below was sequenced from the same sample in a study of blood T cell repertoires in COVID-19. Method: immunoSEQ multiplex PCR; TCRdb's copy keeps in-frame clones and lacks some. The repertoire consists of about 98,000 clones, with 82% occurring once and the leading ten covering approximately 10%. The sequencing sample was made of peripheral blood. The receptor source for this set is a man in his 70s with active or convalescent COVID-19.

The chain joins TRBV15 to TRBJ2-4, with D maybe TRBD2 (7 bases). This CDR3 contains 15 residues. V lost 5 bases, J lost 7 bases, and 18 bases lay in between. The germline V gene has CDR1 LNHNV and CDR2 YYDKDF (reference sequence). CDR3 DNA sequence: TGTGCCACCAGCTCAAGGGGGGGAAGTGCTAACATTCAGTACTTC. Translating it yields CATSSRGGSANIQYF.

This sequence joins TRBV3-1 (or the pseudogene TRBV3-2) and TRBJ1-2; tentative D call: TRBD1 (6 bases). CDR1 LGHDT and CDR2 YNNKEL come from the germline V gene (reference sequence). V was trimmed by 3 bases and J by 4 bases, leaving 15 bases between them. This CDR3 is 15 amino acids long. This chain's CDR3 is CASSQIGQPFYGYTF. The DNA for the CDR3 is TGTGCCAGCAGCCAGATCGGACAGCCATTCTATGGCTACACCTTC.

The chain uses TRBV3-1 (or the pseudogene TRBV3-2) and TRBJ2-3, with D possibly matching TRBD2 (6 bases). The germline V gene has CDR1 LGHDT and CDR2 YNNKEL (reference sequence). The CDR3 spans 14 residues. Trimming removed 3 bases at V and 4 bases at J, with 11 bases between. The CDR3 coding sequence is TGTGCCAGCAGCCAGGGGGGTGGAGCAGATACGCAGTATTTT. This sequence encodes CASSQGGGADTQYF.

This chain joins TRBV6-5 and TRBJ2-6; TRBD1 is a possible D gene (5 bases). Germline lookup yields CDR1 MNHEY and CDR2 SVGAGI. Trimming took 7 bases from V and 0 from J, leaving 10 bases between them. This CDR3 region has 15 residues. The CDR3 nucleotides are TGTGCCAGCACCGTAGACAGCTCTGGGGCCAACGTCCTGACTTTC. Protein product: CASTVDSSGANVLTF.

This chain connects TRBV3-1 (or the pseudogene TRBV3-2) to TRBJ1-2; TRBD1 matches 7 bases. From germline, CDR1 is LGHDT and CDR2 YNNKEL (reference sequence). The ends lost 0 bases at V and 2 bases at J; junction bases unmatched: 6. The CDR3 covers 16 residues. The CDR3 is CASSQEMRGPNYGYTF. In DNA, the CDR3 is TGTGCCAGCAGCCAAGAAATGAGGGGGCCCAACTATGGCTACACCTTC.

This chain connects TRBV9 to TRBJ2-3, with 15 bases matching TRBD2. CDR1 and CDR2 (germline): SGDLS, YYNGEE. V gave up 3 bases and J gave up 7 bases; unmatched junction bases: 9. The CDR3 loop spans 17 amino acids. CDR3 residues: CASSARMGLAGGNTQYF. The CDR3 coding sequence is TGTGCCAGCAGCGCCCGAATGGGACTAGCGGGGGGAAATACGCAGTATTTT.

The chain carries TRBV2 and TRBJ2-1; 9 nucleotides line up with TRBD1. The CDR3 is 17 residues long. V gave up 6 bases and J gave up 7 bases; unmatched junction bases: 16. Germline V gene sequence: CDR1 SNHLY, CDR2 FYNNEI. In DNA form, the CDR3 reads TGTGCCAGCAGAGTCGACGCCGGCGGGACAGGGCGAAATGAGCAGTTCTTC. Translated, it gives CASRVDAGGTGRNEQFF.

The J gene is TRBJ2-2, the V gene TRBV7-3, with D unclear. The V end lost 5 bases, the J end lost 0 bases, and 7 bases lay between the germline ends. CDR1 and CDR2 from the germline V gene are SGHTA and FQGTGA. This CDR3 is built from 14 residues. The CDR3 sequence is CASSQRSNTGELFF. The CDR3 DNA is TGTGCCAGCAGCCAGAGGTCGAACACCGGGGAGCTGTTTTTT. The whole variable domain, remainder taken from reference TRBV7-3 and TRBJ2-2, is GAGVSQTPSNKVTEKGKYVELRCDPISGHTALYWYRQSLGQGPEFLIYFQGTGAADDSGLPNDRFFAVRPEGSVSTLKIQRTERGDSAVYLCASSQRSNTGELFFGEGSRLTVL.

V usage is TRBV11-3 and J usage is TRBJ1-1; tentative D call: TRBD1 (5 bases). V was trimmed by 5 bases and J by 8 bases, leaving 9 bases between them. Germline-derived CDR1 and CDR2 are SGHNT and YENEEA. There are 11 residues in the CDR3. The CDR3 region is CASSRRQEAFF. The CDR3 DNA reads TGTGCCAGCAGCCGCCGACAGGAAGCTTTCTTT.

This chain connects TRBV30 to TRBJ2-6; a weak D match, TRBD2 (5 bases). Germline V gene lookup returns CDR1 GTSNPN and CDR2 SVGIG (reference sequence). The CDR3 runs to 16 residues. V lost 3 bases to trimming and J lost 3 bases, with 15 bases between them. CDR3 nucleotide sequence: TGTGCCTGGAGCGGGGTCCCGCTGGTTGGGGCCAACGTCCTGACTTTC. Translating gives CAWSGVPLVGANVLTF. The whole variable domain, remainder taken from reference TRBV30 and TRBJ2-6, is SQTIHQWPATLVQPVGSPLSLECTVEGTSNPNLYWYRQAAGRGLQLLFYSVGIGQISSEVPQNLSASRPQDRQFILSSKKLLLSDSGFYLCAWSGVPLVGANVLTFGAGSRLTVL.

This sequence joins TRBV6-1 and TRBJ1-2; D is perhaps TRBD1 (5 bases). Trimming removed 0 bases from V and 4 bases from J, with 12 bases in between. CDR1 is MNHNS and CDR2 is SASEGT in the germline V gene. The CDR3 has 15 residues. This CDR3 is CASSEAQGSFYGYTF. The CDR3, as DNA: TGTGCCAGCAGTGAAGCGCAGGGCAGCTTCTATGGCTACACCTTC.

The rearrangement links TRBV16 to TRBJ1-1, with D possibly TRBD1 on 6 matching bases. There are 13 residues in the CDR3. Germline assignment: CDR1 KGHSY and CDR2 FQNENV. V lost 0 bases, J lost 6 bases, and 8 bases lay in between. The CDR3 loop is CASSQSWTAEAFF. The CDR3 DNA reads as TGTGCCAGCAGCCAATCCTGGACAGCTGAAGCTTTCTTT.

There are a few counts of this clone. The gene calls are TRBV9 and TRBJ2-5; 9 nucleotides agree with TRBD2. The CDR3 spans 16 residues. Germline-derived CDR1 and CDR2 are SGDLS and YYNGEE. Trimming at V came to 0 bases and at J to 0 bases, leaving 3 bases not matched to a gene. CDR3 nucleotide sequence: TGTGCCAGCAGCGTAGACCTAGCGGGAAACCAAGAGACCCAGTACTTC. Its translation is CASSVDLAGNQETQYF.

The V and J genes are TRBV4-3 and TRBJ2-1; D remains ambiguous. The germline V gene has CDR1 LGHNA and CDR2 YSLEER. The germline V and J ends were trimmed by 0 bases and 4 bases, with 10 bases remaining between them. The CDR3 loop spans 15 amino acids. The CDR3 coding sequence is TGCGCCAGCAGCCAAGACCCTCAACGGTACAATGAGCAGTTCTTC. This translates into CASSQDPQRYNEQFF.

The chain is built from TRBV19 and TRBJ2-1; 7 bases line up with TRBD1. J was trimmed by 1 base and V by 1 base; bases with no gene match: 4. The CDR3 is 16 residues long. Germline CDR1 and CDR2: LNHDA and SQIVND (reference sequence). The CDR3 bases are TGTGCCAGTAGTATAGCGGGGACAGTATCCTACAATGAGCAGTTCTTC. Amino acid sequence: CASSIAGTVSYNEQFF.

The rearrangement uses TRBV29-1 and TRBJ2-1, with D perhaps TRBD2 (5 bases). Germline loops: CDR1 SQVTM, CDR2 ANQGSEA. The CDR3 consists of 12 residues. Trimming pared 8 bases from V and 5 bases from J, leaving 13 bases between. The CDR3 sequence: CSIRGQHNEQFF. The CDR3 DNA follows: TGCAGCATCCGGGGTCAACACAATGAGCAGTTCTTC.

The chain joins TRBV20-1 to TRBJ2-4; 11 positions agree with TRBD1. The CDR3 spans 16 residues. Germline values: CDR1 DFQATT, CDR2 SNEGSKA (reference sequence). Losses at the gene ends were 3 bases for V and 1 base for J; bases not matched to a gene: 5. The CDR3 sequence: CSASPGTGGAKNIQYF. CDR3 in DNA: TGCAGTGCTAGTCCCGGGACAGGGGGGGCCAAAAACATTCAGTACTTC.

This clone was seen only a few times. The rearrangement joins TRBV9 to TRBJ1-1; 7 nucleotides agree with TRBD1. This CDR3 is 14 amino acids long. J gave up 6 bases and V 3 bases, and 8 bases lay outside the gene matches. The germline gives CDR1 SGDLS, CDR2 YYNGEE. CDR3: CASSAQTGRAEAFF. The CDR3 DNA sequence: TGTGCCAGCAGCGCCCAGACAGGGAGAGCTGAAGCTTTCTTT.

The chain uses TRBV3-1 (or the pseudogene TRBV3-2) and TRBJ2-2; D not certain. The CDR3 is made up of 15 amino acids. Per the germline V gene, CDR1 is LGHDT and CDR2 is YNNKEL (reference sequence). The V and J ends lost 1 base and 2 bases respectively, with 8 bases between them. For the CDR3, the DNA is TGTGCCAGCAGCCAAGTTCCAGAAAACACCGGGGAGCTGTTTTTT. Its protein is CASSQVPENTGELFF.

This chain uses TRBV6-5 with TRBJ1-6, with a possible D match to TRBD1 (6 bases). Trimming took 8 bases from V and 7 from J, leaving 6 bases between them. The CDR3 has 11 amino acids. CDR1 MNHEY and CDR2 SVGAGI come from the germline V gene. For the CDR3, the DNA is TGTGCCAGCCAGGGGAATTCACCCCTCCACTTT. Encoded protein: CASQGNSPLHF.

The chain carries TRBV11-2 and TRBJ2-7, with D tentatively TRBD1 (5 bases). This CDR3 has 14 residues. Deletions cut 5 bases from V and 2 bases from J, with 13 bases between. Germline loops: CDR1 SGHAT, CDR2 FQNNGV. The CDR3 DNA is TGTGCCAGCAGCAGAGACCAGGGAACCTACGAGCAGTACTTC. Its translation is CASSRDQGTYEQYF.